Here is one T cell receptor (beta chain) with its context. CDR3 length equals 11 residues. Germline values: CDR1 SGHDT, CDR2 YYEEEE. Trimming removed 4 bases at V and 2 bases at J, with 4 bases between. This specimen belongs to a study of blood T cell repertoires in COVID-19. TCRdb's copy holds only in-frame clones and misses some; the assay was immunoSEQ multiplex PCR. The sample records about 280,000 clones, approximately 90% being singletons. Exposed participants came across a COVID-19 case within 2 weeks before study entry. This receptor was obtained from a man between 40 and 49 years old who had been exposed to COVID-19. The chain couples TRBV5-6 to TRBJ2-7; no clear D gene. The sequencing sample was made of PBMCs or T cells enriched from blood (not recorded which). The CDR3 DNA reads TGTGCCAGCAGCGTCGCCTACGAGCAGTACTTC. It translates to CASSVAYEQYF. Together with reference TRBV5-6 and TRBJ2-7, the CDR3 gives the full variable domain: DAGVTQSPTHLIKTRGQQVTLRCSPKSGHDTVSWYQQALGQGPQFIFQYYEEEERQRGNFPDRFSGHQFPNYSSELNVNALLLGDSALYLCASSVAYEQYFGPGTRLTVT.